This T cell receptor beta chain emerged from a study of post-analysis software for immune sequencing data (dated by TCRdb to about 2015). In the study overall: The recorded disease courses included relapsing-remitting, secondary progressive and progressive-relapsing multiple sclerosis, and some patients had no subtype annotation. The multiple sclerosis patient repertoires were compared with 11 previously published healthy control repertoires from donors aged about 6 to 26 years. A subset of samples was prepared in parallel using single-end sample barcoding, then pooled and co-amplified after Illumina adapter ligation.

To demonstrate the VDJtools post-analysis software, the study profiled TCR beta repertoires from the peripheral blood of 13 young patients with multiple sclerosis. Multiple sclerosis patients were children and adolescents aged roughly 6 to 16 years. V and J lose 1 base and 6 bases, and a span of 14 bases separates them. Sequences SGHRS (CDR1) and YFSETQ (CDR2) are obtained from the germline V gene. CDR3 length: 15 amino acids, cysteine to phenylalanine. Just the 45-base CDR3 DNA is kept, in frame starting at base 1. The library was produced with PCR. Sequencer: Illumina HiSeq 2500. To reduce PCR and sequencing biases, unique molecular identifiers were incorporated into the TCR beta cDNA libraries. Some 500,000 cDNA molecules were obtained for every 1 to 10 million input T cells, so each molecule roughly corresponded to one T cell. Patient libraries were prepared and sequenced with the same protocol used for the earlier healthy control dataset. Within a given batch, samples were prepared together, multiplexed and sequenced on the same HiSeq lane. The study's own analysis went as follows. Raw barcoded reads were processed with MIGEC, and single-read molecular identifier groups were discarded before consensus assembly and CDR3 extraction. Clonotype tables were post-analysed with VDJtools, normalizing diversity by down-sampling all datasets to the smallest sample size. Repertoire overlap clustering matched CDR3 amino acid but not nucleotide sequences to correct batch-related cross-sample contamination. TCRdb trimmed public reads at Q25 via fastp, called clones via MiXCR and kept in-frame beta chains. Entries are consolidated by CDR3 protein sequence, retaining the most common genes and DNA. TCRdb assigned the V and J calls; the authors' analysis was not used. This sample lists approximately 690,000 distinct CDR3 sequences; 55% to 60% were detected once. The ten top clones hold about 11% of the sample.

Regarding this clonotype: Which antigen it targets is not known. It has no much larger one-base neighbor in the sample; base qualities were not kept.

General findings and caveats noted by the study authors: Direct clustering with F measure revealed strong co-clustering of samples prepared in the same batch, which led to a batch-effect correction. Patients showed significantly higher frequencies than controls for about five TRBV segments, among them TRBV5-6, TRBV5-1 and TRBV20-1. The control group was slightly older than the multiple sclerosis patient group. Significantly lower normalized Chao1 diversity was found in multiple sclerosis patients than in controls, suggesting substantial peripheral T-cell clonal expansion.

Sequenced input: blood. The source of this sequence is a girl under 10 years old with multiple sclerosis. The chain uses TRBV5-1 and TRBJ2-1, with the D gene call left open. In nucleotides, the sequence is TGCGCCAGCAGCTTGTATGTCGCCGAAACCAATGAGCAGTTCTTC. It encodes CASSLYVAETNEQFF.